This TCR beta chain stems from a study of CD8+CD57+ T cells in acquired aplastic anemia. Turning to the study itself: Each DNA sample taken from sorted CD4+ and CD8+ cells came to approximately 3.2 ug on average. About 9.8 million reads, on average, were obtained for CD4+ cells from healthy donors.

Broader study findings: Researchers reported that CD8+ Simpson's diversity was not significantly different in patients versus controls.

Genomic DNA constituted the template upon which TCR beta VDJ and CDR3 profiling was performed. TCRdb re-called the reads with MiXCR, one entry per CDR3 protein. The data show some 120,000 distinct CDR3 sequences, about half seen once. CDR3 length equals 13 residues. Germline V gene data show CDR1 as ENHRY and CDR2 as SYGVKD. The germline V and J ends were trimmed by 4 bases and 0 bases, with 4 bases remaining between them. Turning to this clonotype: The antigen is not known.

Sequencing was carried out using sorted CD4+, CD8+, or CD8+CD57+ T cells (not recorded which) from PBMCs. The clonotype was recovered from a human donor in good health, serving as a control. The chain recombines TRBV10-3 with TRBJ1-5, with D hard to call. CDR3 sequence (DNA): TGTGCCATCAGTGTGGATAGCAATCAGCCCCAGCATTTT. It encodes CAISVDSNQPQHF.